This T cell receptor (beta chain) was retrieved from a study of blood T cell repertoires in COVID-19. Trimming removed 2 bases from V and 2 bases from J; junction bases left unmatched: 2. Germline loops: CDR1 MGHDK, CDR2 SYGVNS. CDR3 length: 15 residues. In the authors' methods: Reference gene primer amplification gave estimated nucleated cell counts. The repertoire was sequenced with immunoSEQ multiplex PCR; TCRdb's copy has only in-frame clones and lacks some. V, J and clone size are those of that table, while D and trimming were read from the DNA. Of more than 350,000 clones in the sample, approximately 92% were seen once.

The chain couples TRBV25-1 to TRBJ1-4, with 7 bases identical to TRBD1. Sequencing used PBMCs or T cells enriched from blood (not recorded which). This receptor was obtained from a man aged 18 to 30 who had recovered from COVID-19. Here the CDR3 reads CASSETGVTNEKLFF. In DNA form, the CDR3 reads TGTGCCAGCAGTGAAACAGGGGTGACTAATGAAAAACTGTTTTTT.